These 10 T cell receptor beta chains share one sample of origin, sequenced in a study of blood T cell repertoires in COVID-19. Here immunoSEQ multiplex PCR was the method, and the copy in TCRdb shows in-frame clones only, minus some. The table shows about 100,000 clones, with around 86% occurring only once. Sequencing was carried out using PBMCs or T cells enriched from blood (not recorded which). Receptor source: a woman aged 45 to 65 who had recovered from COVID-19.

This chain links TRBV9 with TRBJ1-6; 9 positions match TRBD1. Trimming took 6 bases from V and 9 from J; bases not matched to a gene: 10. Germline V gene data show CDR1 as SGDLS and CDR2 as YYNGEE. The CDR3 consists of 15 residues. The CDR3 loop reads CASTPTDRGISPLHF. The CDR3 DNA reads TGTGCCAGCACGCCGACCGACAGGGGGATTTCACCCCTCCACTTT.

The CDR3 DNA sequence: TGTGCCAGCAGCGTCGGGCCCCAGGGGACCCAGTACTTC. As protein: CASSVGPQGTQYF. The V call is TRBV3-1 (or the pseudogene TRBV3-2), the J call TRBJ2-5, with a tentative D call TRBD1 (5 bases). In germline, CDR1 is LGHDT, CDR2 YNNKEL (reference sequence). The V gene lost 5 bases and the J gene lost 7 bases, with 14 bases spanning the gap. This CDR3 has 13 residues.

The rearrangement uses TRBV7-9 and TRBJ2-3, with D perhaps TRBD2 (5 bases). V dropped 5 bases and J dropped 6 bases, with 18 bases sitting between them. This CDR3 spans 15 amino acids. CDR1 is SEHNR, CDR2 FQNEAQ, per germline (reference sequence). CDR3 nucleotide sequence: TGTGCCAGCAGCCGGTGGTGGGAGTCGGTGGATACGCAGTATTTT. Its translation is CASSRWWESVDTQYF.

The rearrangement joins TRBV18 to TRBJ2-3; D perhaps matches TRBD2 (6 bases). Germline values: CDR1 KGHSH, CDR2 LQKENI. The CDR3 length is 15 residues. V was pared by 5 bases and J by 2 bases, with 14 bases between. In DNA, the CDR3 is TGTGCCAGCTCATCCGCGGGACCACCCACAGATACGCAGTATTTT. As protein: CASSSAGPPTDTQYF.

The chain is built from TRBV5-4 and TRBJ2-7; TRBD2 aligns across 9 bases. The CDR3 consists of 16 residues. In germline, CDR1 is SGHNT, CDR2 YYREEE (reference sequence). The J segment lost 1 base and the V segment lost 4 bases, leaving 9 bases of the junction unmatched. DNA for the CDR3: TGTGCCAGCAGCCCCGCGGGTAGCGGGGGTTCCTACGAGCAGTACTTC. Translating it yields CASSPAGSGGSYEQYF.

The genes are TRBV6-1 and TRBJ1-4, with D tentatively TRBD1 (5 bases). This CDR3 spans 16 amino acids. With 4 bases removed from V and 4 bases from J, the gap between germline ends came to 16 bases. CDR1 is MNHNS, CDR2 SASEGT, per germline. Here the CDR3 reads CASSGYRIGNNEKLFF. DNA for the CDR3: TGTGCCAGCAGTGGTTACAGGATAGGTAATAATGAAAAACTGTTTTTT.

The chain combines TRBV5-8 with TRBJ2-5; the D gene is possibly TRBD1 (5 bases). The CDR3 is 13 amino acids. Germline lookup yields CDR1 SGHTS and CDR2 YDEGEE. V was shortened by 4 bases and J by 9 bases, with 16 bases between the two germline ends. The CDR3 protein is CASSPKGVVAQYF. The CDR3 nucleotides read TGTGCCAGCAGCCCAAAAGGGGTCGTGGCCCAGTACTTC.

The chain is built from TRBV28 and TRBJ2-1; no clear D. The CDR3 is made up of 13 amino acids. In germline, CDR1 is MDHEN, CDR2 SYDVKM. V was clipped by 5 bases and J by 9 bases, with 14 bases between them. CDR3 sequence (DNA): TGTGCCAGCAGTCTCCCGCTTCCGGGTGAGCAGTTCTTC. Amino acid sequence: CASSLPLPGEQFF. The full variable domain, rest sourced from reference TRBV28 and TRBJ2-1, is DVKVTQSSRYLVKRTGEKVFLECVQDMDHENMFWYRQDPGLGLRLIYFSYDVKMKEKGDIPEGYSVSREKKERFSLILESASTNQTSMYLCASSLPLPGEQFFGPGTRLTVL.

This clone has just a few counts. The chain has TRBV9 and TRBJ2-1; weak D call: TRBD1 (5 bases). Trimming removed 0 bases at V and 7 bases at J, with 8 bases between. Per germline, CDR1 SGDLS and CDR2 YYNGEE. The CDR3 length is 13 residues. This chain's CDR3 is CASSVGQRNEQFF. CDR3 DNA sequence: TGTGCCAGCAGCGTAGGACAGCGAAATGAGCAGTTCTTC.

V is TRBV28 and J is TRBJ1-6; tentative D call: TRBD1 (5 bases). Germline CDR1 reads MDHEN; CDR2 reads SYDVKM. Trimming removed 2 bases at V and 10 bases at J, with 12 bases between. There are 14 residues in the CDR3. The CDR3 is CASSLPGRGSPLHF. CDR3 bases: TGTGCCAGCAGTTTACCAGGGCGGGGATCACCCCTCCACTTT.